The 3 T cell receptor beta chains below come from one sample, sequenced in a study of T-cell reconstitution after alpha-beta-depleted transplantation in children. Unique molecular identifiers featured in how the TCRbeta library was prepared. From the PCR reads, TCRdb called clonotypes with MiXCR, one entry per CDR3 protein. This sample has 750,000 to 950,000 distinct CDR3 sequences; roughly 16% occur once, and the top ten carry approximately 5%. This sample comprised PBMCs, mostly from graft donor cells, obtained 360 days after TCRalphabeta/CD19-depleted stem cell transplant. These receptor sequences come from a male patient aged 10 to 17 who had a stem cell transplant for acute lymphoblastic leukemia, so the T cells may come from the graft donor.

The chain has TRBV5-1 and TRBJ2-2; D is tentatively TRBD1 or TRBD2 (6 bases each). Germline CDR1 reads SGHRS; CDR2 reads YFSETQ. CDR3 length: 15 amino acids. Trimming shortened V by 0 bases and J by 5 bases, and 11 bases separated the two germline ends. CDR3 in DNA: TGCGCCAGCAGCTTGGAGGGGGGCTCTACCGGGGAGCTGTTTTTT. Translating gives CASSLEGGSTGELFF.

This clonotype has just a few counts. The chain has TRBV3-1 and TRBJ2-5; 8 positions agree with TRBD1. Germline V gene lookup returns CDR1 LGHDT and CDR2 YNNKEL (reference sequence). Trimming at V came to 8 bases and at J to 3 bases, leaving 8 bases not matched to a gene. The CDR3 consists of 14 residues. The CDR3 DNA follows: TGTGCCAGCGGCCTAACAGGGGGGAAAGAGACCCAGTACTTC. Encoded protein: CASGLTGGKETQYF.

This clonotype was counted between two and nine times. The chain's CDR3 is CAISGTGGRRTYNEQFF. CDR3 in DNA: TGTGCCATCAGTGGGACTGGCGGGAGACGGACCTACAATGAGCAGTTCTTC. This chain joins TRBV10-3 and TRBJ2-1, with TRBD2 matching 7 bases. CDR1 and CDR2 from the germline V gene are ENHRY and SYGVKD. The J segment lost 2 bases and the V segment lost 4 bases, leaving 11 bases of the junction unmatched. The CDR3 is 17 residues long.